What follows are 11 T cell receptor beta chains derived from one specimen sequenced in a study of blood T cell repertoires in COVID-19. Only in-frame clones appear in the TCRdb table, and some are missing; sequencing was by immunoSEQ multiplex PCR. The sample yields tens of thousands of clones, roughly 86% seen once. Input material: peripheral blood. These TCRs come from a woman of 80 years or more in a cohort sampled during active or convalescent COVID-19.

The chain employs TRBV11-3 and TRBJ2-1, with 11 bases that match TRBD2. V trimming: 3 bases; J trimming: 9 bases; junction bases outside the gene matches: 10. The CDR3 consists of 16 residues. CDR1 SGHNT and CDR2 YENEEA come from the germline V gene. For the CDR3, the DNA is TGTGCCAGCAGCTTGGGACTAGCGGTGCTGGGGGGTGAGCAGTTCTTC. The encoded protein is CASSLGLAVLGGEQFF.

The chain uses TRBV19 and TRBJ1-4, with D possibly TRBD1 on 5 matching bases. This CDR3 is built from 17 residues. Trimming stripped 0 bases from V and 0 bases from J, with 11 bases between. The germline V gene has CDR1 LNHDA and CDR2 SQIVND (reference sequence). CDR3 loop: CASSIDPGETTNEKLFF. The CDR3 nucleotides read TGTGCCAGTAGTATAGATCCGGGGGAGACAACTAATGAAAAACTGTTTTTT.

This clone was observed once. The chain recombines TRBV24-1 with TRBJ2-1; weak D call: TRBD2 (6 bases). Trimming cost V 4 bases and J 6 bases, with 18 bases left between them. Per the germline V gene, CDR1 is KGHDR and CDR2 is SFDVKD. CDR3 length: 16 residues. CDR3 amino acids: CATSEPAGGKFNEQFF. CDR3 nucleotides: TGTGCCACCAGTGAACCCGCGGGCGGGAAATTCAATGAGCAGTTCTTC.

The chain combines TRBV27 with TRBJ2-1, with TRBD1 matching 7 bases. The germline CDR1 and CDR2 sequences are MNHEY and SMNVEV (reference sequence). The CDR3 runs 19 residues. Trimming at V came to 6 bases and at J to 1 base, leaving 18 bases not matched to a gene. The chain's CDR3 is CASSLTGANAYGSYNEQFF. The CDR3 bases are TGTGCCAGCAGCCTTACAGGGGCAAACGCTTACGGTTCCTACAATGAGCAGTTCTTC.

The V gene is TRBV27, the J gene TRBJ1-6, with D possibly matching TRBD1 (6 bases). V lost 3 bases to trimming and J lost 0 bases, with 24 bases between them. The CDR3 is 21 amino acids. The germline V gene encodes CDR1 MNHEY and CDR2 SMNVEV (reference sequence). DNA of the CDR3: TGTGCCAGCAGTTTTCGGCGTCAGGGGCAGGTCCAGAGCTCCTATAATTCACCCCTCCACTTT. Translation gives CASSFRRQGQVQSSYNSPLHF.

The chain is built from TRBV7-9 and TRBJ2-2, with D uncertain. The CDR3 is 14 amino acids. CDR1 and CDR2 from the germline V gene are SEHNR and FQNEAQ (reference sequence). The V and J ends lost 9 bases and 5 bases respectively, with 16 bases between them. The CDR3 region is CARGVPPITGELFF. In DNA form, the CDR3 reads TGTGCCAGAGGAGTACCCCCGATTACCGGGGAGCTGTTTTTT.

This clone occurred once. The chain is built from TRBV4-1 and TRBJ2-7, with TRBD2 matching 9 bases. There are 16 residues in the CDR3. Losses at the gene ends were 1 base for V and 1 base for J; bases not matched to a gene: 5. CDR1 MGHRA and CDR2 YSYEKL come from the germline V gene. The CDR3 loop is CASSQVRLAVSYEQYF. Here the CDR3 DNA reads TGCGCCAGCAGCCAAGTACGACTAGCGGTTTCCTACGAGCAGTACTTC.

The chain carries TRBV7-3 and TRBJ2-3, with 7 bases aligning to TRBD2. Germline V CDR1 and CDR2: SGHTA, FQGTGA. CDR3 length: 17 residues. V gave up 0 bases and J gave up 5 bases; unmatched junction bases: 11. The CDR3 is CASSLTGGSRSVDTQYF. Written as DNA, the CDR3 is TGTGCCAGCAGCTTAACGGGCGGGAGCCGATCGGTAGATACGCAGTATTTT.

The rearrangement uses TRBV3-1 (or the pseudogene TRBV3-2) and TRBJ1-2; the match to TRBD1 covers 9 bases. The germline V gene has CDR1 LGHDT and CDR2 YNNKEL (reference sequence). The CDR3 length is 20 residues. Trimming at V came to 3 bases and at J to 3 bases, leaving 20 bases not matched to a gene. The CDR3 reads CASSHREGTGSIIVDYGYTF. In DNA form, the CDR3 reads TGTGCCAGCAGCCACAGAGAGGGGACAGGGTCTATCATAGTCGACTATGGCTACACCTTC.

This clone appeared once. CDR3 amino acids: CASSPPNFNYEQYF. CDR3 DNA: TGTGCCAGCTCACCACCGAACTTCAACTACGAGCAGTACTTC. This rearrangement joins TRBV18 to TRBJ2-7; D uncertain. The germline V and J ends were trimmed by 0 bases and 3 bases, with 9 bases remaining between them. CDR3 length equals 14 residues. In germline, CDR1 is KGHSH, CDR2 LQKENI.

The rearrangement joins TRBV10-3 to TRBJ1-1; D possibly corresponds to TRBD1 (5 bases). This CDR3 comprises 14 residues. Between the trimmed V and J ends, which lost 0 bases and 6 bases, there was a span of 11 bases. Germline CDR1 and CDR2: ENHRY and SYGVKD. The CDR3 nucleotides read TGTGCCATCAGTGAGTCGGGGGGAGGCGCTGAAGCTTTCTTT. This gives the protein CAISESGGGAEAFF.